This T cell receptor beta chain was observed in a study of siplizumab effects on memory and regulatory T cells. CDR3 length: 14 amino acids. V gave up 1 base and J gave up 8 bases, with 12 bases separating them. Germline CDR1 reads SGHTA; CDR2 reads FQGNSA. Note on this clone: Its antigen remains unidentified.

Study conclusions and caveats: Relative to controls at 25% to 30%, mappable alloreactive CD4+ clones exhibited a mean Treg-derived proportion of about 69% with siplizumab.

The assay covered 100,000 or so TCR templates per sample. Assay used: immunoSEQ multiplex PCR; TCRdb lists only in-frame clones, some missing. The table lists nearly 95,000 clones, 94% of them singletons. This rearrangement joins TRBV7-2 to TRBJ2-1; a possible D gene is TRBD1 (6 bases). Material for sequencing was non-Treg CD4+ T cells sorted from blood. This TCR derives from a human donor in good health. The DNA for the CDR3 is TGTGCCAGCAGCTTAGACAGGGTAGTCGATGAGCAGTTCTTC. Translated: CASSLDRVVDEQFF.